This T cell receptor (beta chain) is drawn from a study of low-dose radiotherapy and immunotherapy resistance in tumors. Study overall: Ipilimumab 1 mg/kg every six weeks, together with nivolumab 240 mg every two weeks, was given intravenously to patients. Daily, from cycle 1 day 1 and for four cycles, patients took oral aspirin 300 mg.

This clonotype was detected ten times or more. Specified time point: before trial treatment. Along with nivolumab and ipilimumab, donors received aspirin, low-dose cyclophosphamide and low-dose radiotherapy. Amplification, which lasted 15 to 20 PCR cycles, used a constant-region primer and V-primer adapter to amplify TCRs. The mRNA that was isolated underwent amplification by in vitro transcription. A single record per CDR3 protein comes from TCRdb applying MiXCR to the reads. The top ten clones hold approximately 6.2% of a sample with tens of thousands of distinct CDR3 sequences, approximately 12% of them seen once. CDR1 is MNHEY and CDR2 is SVGEGT in the germline V gene. The CDR3 totals 14 residues. Trimming took 5 bases from V and 5 from J, leaving 15 bases between them.

The source is a female donor with ovarian cancer. The chain employs TRBV6-2 or TRBV6-3 and TRBJ1-1; D is possibly TRBD1 (6 bases). The sequenced sample was PBMCs, obtained before treatment. The CDR3 loop is CASSETGIGTEAFF. Here the CDR3 DNA reads TGTGCCAGCAGTGAAACAGGGATAGGGACTGAAGCTTTCTTT.